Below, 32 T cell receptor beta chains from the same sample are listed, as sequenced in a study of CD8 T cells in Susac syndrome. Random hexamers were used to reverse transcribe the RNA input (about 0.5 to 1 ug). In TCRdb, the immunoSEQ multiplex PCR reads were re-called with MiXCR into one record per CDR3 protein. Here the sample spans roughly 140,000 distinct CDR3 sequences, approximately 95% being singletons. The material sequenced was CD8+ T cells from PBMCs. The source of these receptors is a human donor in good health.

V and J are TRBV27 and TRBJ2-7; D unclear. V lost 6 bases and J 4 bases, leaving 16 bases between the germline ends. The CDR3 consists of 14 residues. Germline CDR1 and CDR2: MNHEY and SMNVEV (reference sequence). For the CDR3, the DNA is TGTGCCAGCAGCCTCAGTCGCAGTGGGTACGAGCAGTACTTC. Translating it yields CASSLSRSGYEQYF.

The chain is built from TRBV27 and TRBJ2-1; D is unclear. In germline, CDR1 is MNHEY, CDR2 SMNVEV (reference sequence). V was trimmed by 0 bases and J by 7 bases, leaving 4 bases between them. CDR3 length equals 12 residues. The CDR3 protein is CASSLSPNEQFF. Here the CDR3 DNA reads TGTGCCAGCAGTTTATCCCCGAATGAGCAGTTCTTC.

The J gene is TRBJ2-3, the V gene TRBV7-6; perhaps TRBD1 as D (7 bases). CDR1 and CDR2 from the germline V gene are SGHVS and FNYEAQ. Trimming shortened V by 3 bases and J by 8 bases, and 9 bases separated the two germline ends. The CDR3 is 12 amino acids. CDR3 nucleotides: TGTGCCAGCAGCTTTCAGGGGGGTACGCAGTATTTT. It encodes CASSFQGGTQYF. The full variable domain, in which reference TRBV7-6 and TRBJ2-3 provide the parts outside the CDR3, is GAGVSQSPRYKVTKRGQDVALRCDPISGHVSLYWYRQALGQGPEFLTYFNYEAQQDKSGLPNDRFSAERPEGSISTLTIQRTEQRDSAMYRCASSFQGGTQYFGPGTRLTVL.

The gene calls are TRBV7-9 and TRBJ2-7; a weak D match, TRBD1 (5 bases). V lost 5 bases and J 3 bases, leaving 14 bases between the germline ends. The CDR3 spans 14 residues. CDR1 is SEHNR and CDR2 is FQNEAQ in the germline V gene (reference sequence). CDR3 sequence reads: CASSPAQGVYEQYF. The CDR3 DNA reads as TGTGCCAGCAGCCCTGCCCAGGGCGTCTACGAGCAGTACTTC. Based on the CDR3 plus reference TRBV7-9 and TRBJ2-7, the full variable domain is DTGVSQNPRHKITKRGQNVTFRCDPISEHNRLYWYRQTLGQGPEFLTYFQNEAQLEKSRLLSDRFSAERPKGSFSTLEIQRTEQGDSAMYLCASSPAQGVYEQYFGPGTRLTVT.

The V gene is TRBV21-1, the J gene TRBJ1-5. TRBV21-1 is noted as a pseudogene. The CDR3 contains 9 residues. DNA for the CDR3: TGTGCCACCGATCAGCCCCAGCATTTT. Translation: CATDQPQHF.

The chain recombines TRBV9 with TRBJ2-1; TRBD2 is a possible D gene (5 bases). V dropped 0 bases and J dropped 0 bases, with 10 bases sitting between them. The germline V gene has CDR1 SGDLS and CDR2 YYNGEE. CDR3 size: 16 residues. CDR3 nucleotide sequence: TGTGCCAGCAGCGTAGATGACTACACCTCCTACAATGAGCAGTTCTTC. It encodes CASSVDDYTSYNEQFF.

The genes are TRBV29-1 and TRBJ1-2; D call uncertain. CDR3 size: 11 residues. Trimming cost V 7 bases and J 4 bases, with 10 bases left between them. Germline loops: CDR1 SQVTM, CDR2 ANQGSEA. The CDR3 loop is CSAERVYGYTF. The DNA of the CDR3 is TGCAGCGCCGAGAGGGTCTATGGCTACACCTTC.

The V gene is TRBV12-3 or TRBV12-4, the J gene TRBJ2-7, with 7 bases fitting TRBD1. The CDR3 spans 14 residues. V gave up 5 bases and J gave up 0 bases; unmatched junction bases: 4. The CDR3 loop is CASSPYRGSYEQYF. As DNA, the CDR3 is TGTGCCAGCAGTCCATACAGGGGCTCCTACGAGCAGTACTTC.

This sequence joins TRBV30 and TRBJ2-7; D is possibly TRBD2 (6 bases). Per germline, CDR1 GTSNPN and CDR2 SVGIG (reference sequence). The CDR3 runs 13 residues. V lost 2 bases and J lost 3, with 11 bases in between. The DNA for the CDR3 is TGTGCCTGGAGTTTTAGCGGTAACTACGAGCAGTACTTC. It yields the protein CAWSFSGNYEQYF.

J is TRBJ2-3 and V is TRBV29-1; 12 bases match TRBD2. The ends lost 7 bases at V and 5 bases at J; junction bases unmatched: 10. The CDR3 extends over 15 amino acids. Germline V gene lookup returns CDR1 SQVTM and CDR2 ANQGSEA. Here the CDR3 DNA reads TGCAGCGACCTGACTAGCGGGAGCTTGGTAGATACGCAGTATTTT. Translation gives CSDLTSGSLVDTQYF.

CDR3 nucleotides: TGTGCCAGCAGCTTTAACCAGGGGCACACTGAAGCTTTCTTT. Its translation: CASSFNQGHTEAFF. The J gene is TRBJ1-1, the V gene TRBV7-9; possibly TRBD1 for D (6 bases). Per germline, CDR1 SEHNR and CDR2 FQNEAQ (reference sequence). The CDR3 has 14 residues. The ends were cut back, 3 bases at V and 3 bases at J, with 11 bases in the middle.

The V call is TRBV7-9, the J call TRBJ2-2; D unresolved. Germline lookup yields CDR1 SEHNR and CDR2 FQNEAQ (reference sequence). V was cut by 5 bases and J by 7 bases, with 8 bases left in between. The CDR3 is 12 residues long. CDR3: CASSEASGELFF. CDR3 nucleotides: TGTGCCAGCAGCGAAGCGAGCGGGGAGCTGTTTTTT.

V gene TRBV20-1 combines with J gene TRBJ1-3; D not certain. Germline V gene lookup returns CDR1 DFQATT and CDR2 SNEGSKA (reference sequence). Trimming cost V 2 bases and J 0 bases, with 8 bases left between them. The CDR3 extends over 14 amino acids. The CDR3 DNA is TGCAGTGCTAGACAACTTAGCTCTGGAAACACCATATATTTT. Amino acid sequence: CSARQLSSGNTIYF.

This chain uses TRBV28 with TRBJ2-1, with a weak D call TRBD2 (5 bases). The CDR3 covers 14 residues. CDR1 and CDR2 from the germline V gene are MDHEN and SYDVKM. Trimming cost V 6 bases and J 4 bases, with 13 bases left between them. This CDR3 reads CASRANSAYNEQFF. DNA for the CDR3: TGTGCCAGCAGAGCTAATAGCGCATACAATGAGCAGTTCTTC. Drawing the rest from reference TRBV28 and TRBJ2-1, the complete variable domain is DVKVTQSSRYLVKRTGEKVFLECVQDMDHENMFWYRQDPGLGLRLIYFSYDVKMKEKGDIPEGYSVSREKKERFSLILESASTNQTSMYLCASRANSAYNEQFFGPGTRLTVL.

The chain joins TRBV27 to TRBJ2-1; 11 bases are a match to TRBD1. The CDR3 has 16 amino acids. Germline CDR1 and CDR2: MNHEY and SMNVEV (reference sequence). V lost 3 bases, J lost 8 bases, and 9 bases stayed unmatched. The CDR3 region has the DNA TGTGCCAGCAGTTTGCTCGGGGGACAGGGGGATCATGAGCAGTTCTTC. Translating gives CASSLLGGQGDHEQFF.

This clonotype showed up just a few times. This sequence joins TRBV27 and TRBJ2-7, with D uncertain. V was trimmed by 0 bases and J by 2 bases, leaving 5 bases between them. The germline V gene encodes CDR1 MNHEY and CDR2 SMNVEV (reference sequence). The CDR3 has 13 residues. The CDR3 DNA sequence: TGTGCCAGCAGTTTATCGGTGACCTACGAGCAGTACTTC. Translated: CASSLSVTYEQYF.

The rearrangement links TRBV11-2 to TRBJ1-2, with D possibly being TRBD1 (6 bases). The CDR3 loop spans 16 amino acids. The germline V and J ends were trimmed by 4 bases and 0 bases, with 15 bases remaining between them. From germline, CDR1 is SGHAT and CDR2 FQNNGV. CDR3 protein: CASSSRRTEANYGYTF. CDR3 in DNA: TGTGCCAGCAGCTCTAGGAGGACAGAAGCTAACTATGGCTACACCTTC.

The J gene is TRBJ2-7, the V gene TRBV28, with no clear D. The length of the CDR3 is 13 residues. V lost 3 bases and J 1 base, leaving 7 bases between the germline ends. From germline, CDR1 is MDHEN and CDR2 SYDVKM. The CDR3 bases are TGTGCCAGCAGTTTTACGCGGTCCTACGAGCAGTACTTC. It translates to CASSFTRSYEQYF.

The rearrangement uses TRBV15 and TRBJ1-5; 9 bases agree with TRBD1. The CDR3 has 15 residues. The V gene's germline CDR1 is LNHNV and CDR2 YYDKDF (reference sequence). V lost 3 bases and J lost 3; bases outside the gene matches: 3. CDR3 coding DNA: TGTGCCACCAGCAGGGACAGGGGAGCCAATCAGCCCCAGCATTTT. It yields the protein CATSRDRGANQPQHF.

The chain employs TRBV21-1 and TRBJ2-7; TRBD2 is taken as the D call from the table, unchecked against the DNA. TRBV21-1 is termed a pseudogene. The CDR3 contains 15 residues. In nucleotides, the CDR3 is TGTGCCAGCAGCAAAGAACGGAGGGTACCCTACGAGCAGTACTTC. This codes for CASSKERRVPYEQYF.

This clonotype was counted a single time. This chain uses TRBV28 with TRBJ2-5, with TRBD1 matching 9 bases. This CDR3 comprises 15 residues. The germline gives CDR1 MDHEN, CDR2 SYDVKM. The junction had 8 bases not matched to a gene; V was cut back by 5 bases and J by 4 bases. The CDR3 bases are TGTGCCAGCAGTCCCAACAGGGGGCCCCCAGAGACCCAGTACTTC. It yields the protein CASSPNRGPPETQYF.

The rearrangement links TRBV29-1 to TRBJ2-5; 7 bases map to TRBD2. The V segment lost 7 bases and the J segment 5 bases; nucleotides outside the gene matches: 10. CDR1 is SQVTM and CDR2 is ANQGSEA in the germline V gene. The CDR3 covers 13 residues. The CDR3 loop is CSAIAGPRETQYF. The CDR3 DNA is TGCAGCGCCATAGCGGGCCCTCGGGAGACCCAGTACTTC.

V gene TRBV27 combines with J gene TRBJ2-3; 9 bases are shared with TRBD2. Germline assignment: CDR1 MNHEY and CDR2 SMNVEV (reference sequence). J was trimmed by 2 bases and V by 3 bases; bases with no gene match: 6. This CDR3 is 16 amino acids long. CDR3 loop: CASSFGLARTTDTQYF. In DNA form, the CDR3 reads TGTGCCAGCAGTTTCGGACTAGCGAGAACCACAGATACGCAGTATTTT.

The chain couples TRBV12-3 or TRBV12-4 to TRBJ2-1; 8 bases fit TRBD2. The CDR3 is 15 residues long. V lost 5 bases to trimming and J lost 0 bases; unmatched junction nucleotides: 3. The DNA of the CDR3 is TGTGCCAGCAGTACAACTAGCGGCTCCTACAATGAGCAGTTCTTC. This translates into CASSTTSGSYNEQFF.

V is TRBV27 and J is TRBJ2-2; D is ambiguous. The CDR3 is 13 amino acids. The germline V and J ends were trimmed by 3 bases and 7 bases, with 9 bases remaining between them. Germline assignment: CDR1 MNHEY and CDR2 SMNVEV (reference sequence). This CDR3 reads CASSFVSHGELFF. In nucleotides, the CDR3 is TGTGCCAGCAGTTTTGTCTCGCACGGGGAGCTGTTTTTT.

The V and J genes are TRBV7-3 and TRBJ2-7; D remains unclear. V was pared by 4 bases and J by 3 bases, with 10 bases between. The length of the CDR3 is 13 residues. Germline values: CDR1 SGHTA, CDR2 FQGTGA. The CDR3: CASSSEPFYEQYF. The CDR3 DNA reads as TGTGCCAGCAGCTCAGAGCCCTTCTACGAGCAGTACTTC.

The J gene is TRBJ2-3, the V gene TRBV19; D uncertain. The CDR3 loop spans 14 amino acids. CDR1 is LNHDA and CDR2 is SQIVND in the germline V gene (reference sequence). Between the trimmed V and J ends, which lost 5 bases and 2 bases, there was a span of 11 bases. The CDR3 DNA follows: TGTGCCAGTAGTCCCAGAACCCTCACAGATACGCAGTATTTT. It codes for CASSPRTLTDTQYF.

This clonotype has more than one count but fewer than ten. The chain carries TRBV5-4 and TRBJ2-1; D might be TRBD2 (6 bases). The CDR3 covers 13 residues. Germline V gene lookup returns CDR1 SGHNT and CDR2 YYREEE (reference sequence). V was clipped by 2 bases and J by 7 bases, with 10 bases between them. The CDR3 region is CASSFGTVNEQFF. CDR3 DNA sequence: TGTGCCAGCAGCTTTGGGACTGTGAATGAGCAGTTCTTC. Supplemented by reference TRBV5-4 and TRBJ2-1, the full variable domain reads ETGVTQSPTHLIKTRGQQVTLRCSSQSGHNTVSWYQQALGQGPQFIFQYYREEENGRGNFPPRFSGLQFPNYSSELNVNALELDDSALYLCASSFGTVNEQFFGPGTRLTVL.

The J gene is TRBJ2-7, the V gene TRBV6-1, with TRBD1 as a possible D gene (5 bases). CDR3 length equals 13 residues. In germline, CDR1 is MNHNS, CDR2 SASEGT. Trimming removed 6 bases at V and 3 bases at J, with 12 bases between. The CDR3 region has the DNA TGTGCCAGCAGCCAGGGTATTTTCTACGAGCAGTACTTC. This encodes CASSQGIFYEQYF.

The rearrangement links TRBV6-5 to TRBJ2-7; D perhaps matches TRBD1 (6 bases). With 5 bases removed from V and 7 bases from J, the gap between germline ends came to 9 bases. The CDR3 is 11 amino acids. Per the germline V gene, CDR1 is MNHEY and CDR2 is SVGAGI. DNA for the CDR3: TGTGCCAGCAGTCTCGGACAGGAGCAGTACTTC. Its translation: CASSLGQEQYF.

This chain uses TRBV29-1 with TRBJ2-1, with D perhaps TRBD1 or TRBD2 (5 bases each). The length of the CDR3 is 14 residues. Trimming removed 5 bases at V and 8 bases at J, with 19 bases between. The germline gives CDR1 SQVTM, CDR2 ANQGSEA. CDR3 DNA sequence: TGCAGCGTTTATTGGGCAGGGTGGGGACATGAGCAGTTCTTC. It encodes CSVYWAGWGHEQFF.

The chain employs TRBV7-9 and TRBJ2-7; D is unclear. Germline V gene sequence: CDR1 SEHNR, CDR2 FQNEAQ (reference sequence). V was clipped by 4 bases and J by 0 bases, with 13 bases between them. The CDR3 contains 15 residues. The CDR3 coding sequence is TGTGCCAGCAGCTCGCTTGCGGCTAGCTCCTACGAGCAGTACTTC. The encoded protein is CASSSLAASSYEQYF.